This entry lists 17 T cell receptor beta chains sequenced from one sample in a study of shared clonotypes between healthy human individuals (dated by TCRdb to about 2020). Receptors were amplified or captured by the immunoSEQ multiplex PCR assay. Sourced from immuneACCESS, this table was stored by TCRdb with only in-frame sequences that have V and J called. A share of the clones is absent; for the studies checked, an unresolved V gene accounts for under half, and the remainder has no known explanation. This sample gives approximately 400,000 clones in total; approximately 96% of them show up just once. The ten largest make up about 0.32% of the sample. Sequenced sample: memory CD8+ T cells sorted from blood. Per the publication, the cell subset or site label means: CD45RO+ cells pooled with CCR7-negative TemRA cells. The receptors here all came from a man aged 30 to 45 in good health.

This clone has only one observation. The chain combines TRBV9 with TRBJ2-5; 9 bases align to TRBD2. The CDR3 sequence is 13 residues long. From germline, CDR1 is SGDLS and CDR2 YYNGEE. Trimming cost V 3 bases and J 3 bases; bases outside gene matches: 0. The CDR3 DNA reads TGTGCCAGCAGCGCTAGCGGGAAAGAGACCCAGTACTTC. This translates into CASSASGKETQYF.

CDR3 nucleotide sequence: TGTGCCAGCAGCCAACCCTTGGGGCTCTCCTACGAGCAGTACTTC. Amino acids: CASSQPLGLSYEQYF. The chain joins TRBV25-1 to TRBJ2-7; tentatively, D is TRBD1 (5 bases). CDR3 size: 15 residues. The V gene's germline CDR1 is MGHDK and CDR2 SYGVNS. V dropped 6 bases and J dropped 0 bases, with 15 bases sitting between them.

The chain carries TRBV7-9 and TRBJ2-5; 9 nucleotides align to TRBD2. J was trimmed by 1 base and V by 2 bases; bases with no gene match: 2. CDR1 is SEHNR and CDR2 is FQNEAQ in the germline V gene (reference sequence). This CDR3 spans 15 amino acids. The CDR3 bases are TGTGCCAGCAGCTTAACTAGCGGGTTCCAAGAGACCCAGTACTTC. This codes for CASSLTSGFQETQYF.

This clone was seen only a few times. The same CDR3 can be traced to other DNA sequences in this sample. The chain employs TRBV30 and TRBJ2-7, with no clear D. Germline loops: CDR1 GTSNPN, CDR2 SVGIG (reference sequence). V was clipped by 2 bases and J by 3 bases, with 5 bases between them. CDR3 length: 11 residues. The CDR3 sequence is CAWSYGYEQYF. In DNA form, the CDR3 reads TGTGCCTGGAGTTATGGCTACGAGCAGTACTTC.

V usage is TRBV11-2 and J usage is TRBJ2-1; tentatively, D is TRBD1 or TRBD2 (6 bases each). CDR3 length: 14 amino acids. From germline, CDR1 is SGHAT and CDR2 FQNNGV. V was trimmed by 6 bases and J by 3 bases, leaving 12 bases between them. The CDR3 loop reads CASSKGGNYNEQFF. CDR3 in DNA: TGTGCCAGCAGTAAGGGGGGCAACTACAATGAGCAGTTCTTC.

Regarding this clone: Other DNA sequences within the sample encode an identical CDR3. J is TRBJ1-2 and V is TRBV28; perhaps TRBD1 as D (6 bases). Trimming took off 2 bases at V and 8 bases at J, with 9 bases between the two ends. Germline CDR1 reads MDHEN; CDR2 reads SYDVKM. The CDR3 length is 12 residues. The CDR3 reads CASSLGTYGYTF. The CDR3 coding sequence is TGTGCCAGCAGTTTAGGGACATACGGCTACACCTTC.

The rearrangement links TRBV19 to TRBJ2-7; 8 bases align to TRBD1. This CDR3 contains 15 residues. Germline V gene data show CDR1 as LNHDA and CDR2 as SQIVND (reference sequence). V was clipped by 5 bases and J by 5 bases; unmatched bases: 11. The CDR3 DNA sequence: TGTGCCAGTAGTTTCAACAGGGGGAGCGTGGACGAGCAGTACTTC. Translation: CASSFNRGSVDEQYF.

This chain uses TRBV28 with TRBJ1-2, with D possibly matching TRBD1 (6 bases). The length of the CDR3 is 14 residues. Germline V lookup: CDR1 MDHEN, CDR2 SYDVKM. The ends were cut back, 6 bases at V and 4 bases at J, with 15 bases in the middle. CDR3 coding DNA: TGTGCCAGCAGGGGGGGCGGGACTACCTATGGCTACACCTTC. It encodes CASRGGGTTYGYTF.

CDR3 amino acids: CASSVSPRTEAFF. In nucleotides, the CDR3 is TGTGCCAGCAGTGTGTCCCCACGCACTGAAGCTTTCTTT. The genes are TRBV2 and TRBJ1-1; no reliable D call. V lost 4 bases and J 4 bases, leaving 10 bases between the germline ends. In germline, CDR1 is SNHLY, CDR2 FYNNEI. The CDR3 is 13 residues long.

The chain uses TRBV5-6 and TRBJ1-1; TRBD1 matches 7 bases. J was trimmed by 4 bases and V by 2 bases; bases with no gene match: 8. This CDR3 contains 15 residues. Germline V gene lookup returns CDR1 SGHDT and CDR2 YYEEEE. The DNA for the CDR3 is TGTGCCAGCAGCTTAACAGGGGCCCGGGGCACTGAAGCTTTCTTT. It specifies CASSLTGARGTEAFF.

This chain joins TRBV5-4 and TRBJ2-5; the match to TRBD2 covers 9 bases. This CDR3 has 17 amino acids. CDR1 SGHNT and CDR2 YYREEE come from the germline V gene (reference sequence). With 4 bases clipped from V and 2 bases from J, the junction kept 12 bases outside the gene matches. This CDR3 is CASSPVVSGLAQETQYF. The CDR3 DNA sequence: TGTGCCAGCAGCCCTGTGGTCTCAGGACTAGCGCAAGAGACCCAGTACTTC.

V gene TRBV10-1 combines with J gene TRBJ2-3; 10 bases agree with TRBD2. Germline trimming cut 6 bases from V and 4 bases from J; bases unmatched to any gene: 7. Germline CDR1 WNHNN, CDR2 SYGVQD (reference sequence). This CDR3 is 15 amino acids long. The CDR3 protein is CASSLLAGVPDTQYF. CDR3 coding DNA: TGCGCCAGCAGCCTCCTAGCGGGAGTACCAGATACGCAGTATTTT.

V is TRBV5-1 and J is TRBJ1-2; tentative D call: TRBD1 (6 bases). Trimming took off 2 bases at V and 8 bases at J, with 10 bases between the two ends. This CDR3 is built from 12 residues. CDR1 is SGHRS and CDR2 is YFSETQ in the germline V gene. CDR3 DNA sequence: TGCGCCAGCAGCTTTGATGGGGGCGGCTACACCTTC. Encoded protein: CASSFDGGGYTF.

The rearrangement joins TRBV5-1 to TRBJ2-1; D remains unclear. Trimming stripped 0 bases from V and 7 bases from J, with 14 bases between. Germline V lookup: CDR1 SGHRS, CDR2 YFSETQ. This CDR3 has 15 residues. CDR3 region: CASSLAASVVNEQFF. The CDR3 bases are TGCGCCAGCAGCTTGGCGGCCTCAGTGGTAAATGAGCAGTTCTTC.

In nucleotides, the CDR3 is TGTGCCAGCAGTGAAGGGGGGACCTACGAGCAGTACTTC. Residues: CASSEGGTYEQYF. This chain links TRBV2 with TRBJ2-7; either TRBD1 or TRBD2 may fit D (5 bases each). In germline, CDR1 is SNHLY, CDR2 FYNNEI. The germline V and J ends were trimmed by 1 base and 2 bases, with 6 bases remaining between them. The CDR3 length is 13 residues.

As regards this clone: The sample carries other DNA sequences with the same CDR3. The rearrangement joins TRBV28 to TRBJ2-5; D is unresolved. CDR1 MDHEN and CDR2 SYDVKM come from the germline V gene. The CDR3 is 10 residues long. V was shortened by 5 bases and J by 4 bases, with 2 bases between the two germline ends. CDR3 in amino acids: CASSGETQYF. In DNA form, the CDR3 reads TGTGCCAGCAGTGGAGAGACCCAGTACTTC.

The CDR3 reads CASSFDRVAFF. As DNA, the CDR3 is TGTGCCAGCTCATTCGACAGGGTTGCTTTCTTT. The rearrangement links TRBV18 to TRBJ1-1; 7 bases match TRBD1. CDR1 is KGHSH, CDR2 LQKENI, per germline. V shed 5 bases, J shed 11 bases, and the junction held 5 bases outside the gene matches. This CDR3 region has 11 residues. The full variable domain, its missing parts supplied by reference TRBV18 and TRBJ1-1, is NAGVMQNPRHLVRRRGQEARLRCSPMKGHSHVYWYRQLPEEGLKFMVYLQKENIIDESGMPKERFSAEFPKEGPSILRIQQVVRGDSAAYFCASSFDRVAFFGQGTRLTVV.